The sequence of this TCR beta chain was determined in a study of Ad26.COV2.S vaccination and SARS-CoV-2 variants. General study results and limits: Substantial breadth was reportedly displayed by spike-specific CD8+ and CD4+ T cell responses after vaccination.

CDR1 and CDR2 (germline): SNHLY, FYNNEI. The junction had 4 bases not matched to a gene; V was cut back by 5 bases and J by 4 bases. The length of the CDR3 is 15 residues. Only in-frame clones appear in the TCRdb table, and some are missing; sequencing was by immunoSEQ multiplex PCR. This sample has about 480,000 clones; around nine tenths occur once, and the top ten carry more than 10%. Comments on this clone: As yet, its antigen is unknown.

Specified treatment: 19 received Ad26.COV2.S at low or high dose, single or two shots; about five received placebo; per-sample allocation not given. Day 63 after the first injection of vaccine or placebo was the sampling time. Whoever gave the sample was an adult aged 18-55 years in Boston. The origin of this receptor is a person aged 18-60 years who received the Ad26.COV2.S COVID-19 vaccine or a placebo. This rearrangement joins TRBV2 to TRBJ1-4; 10 nucleotides align to TRBD1. The sequences come from peripheral blood, collected in a trial of Ad26.COV2.S vaccine versus placebo. CDR3: CASSRTGGINEKLFF. In nucleotides, the CDR3 is TGTGCCAGCAGTAGGACAGGGGGTATTAATGAAAAACTGTTTTTT.